The clone carrying this T cell receptor (beta chain) was observed once. The antigen is undetermined. Sequencing used immunoSEQ multiplex PCR; TCRdb keeps in-frame clones, though not all of them. The table shows roughly 30,000 clones, with 75% to 85% occurring only once. Germline V gene data show CDR1 as PRHDT and CDR2 as FYEKMQ (reference sequence). Trimming shortened V by 2 bases and J by 7 bases, and 14 bases separated the two germline ends. This CDR3 is 14 amino acids long. This record belongs to a study of Siglec-9 on CD8 T cells in melanoma. Notes on the study in general: An effector memory CD8+ subset marked by Siglec-9 reportedly appeared to gather in melanoma.

The sequence came from a human donor in good health. Sequenced material: Siglec-9- CD8+ T cells sorted from blood. The chain links TRBV13 to TRBJ1-2; perhaps TRBD1 as D (5 bases). CDR3 protein: CASSLFAGSIGYTF. CDR3 coding DNA: TGTGCCAGCAGCTTATTTGCAGGGAGTATTGGCTACACCTTC.